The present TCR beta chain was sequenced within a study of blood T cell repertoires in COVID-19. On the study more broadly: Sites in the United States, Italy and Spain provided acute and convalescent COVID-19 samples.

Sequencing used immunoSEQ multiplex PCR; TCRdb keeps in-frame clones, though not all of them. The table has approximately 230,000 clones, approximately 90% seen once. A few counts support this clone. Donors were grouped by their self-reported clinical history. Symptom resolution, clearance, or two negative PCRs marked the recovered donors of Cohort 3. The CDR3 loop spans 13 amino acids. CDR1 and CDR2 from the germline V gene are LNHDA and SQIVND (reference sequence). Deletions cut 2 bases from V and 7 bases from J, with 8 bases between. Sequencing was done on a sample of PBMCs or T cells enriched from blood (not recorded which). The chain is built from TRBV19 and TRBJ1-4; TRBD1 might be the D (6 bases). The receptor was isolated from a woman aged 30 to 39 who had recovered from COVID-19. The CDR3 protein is CASSITGSEKLFF. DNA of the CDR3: TGTGCCAGTAGTATAACAGGGTCTGAAAAACTGTTTTTT.